The sequence of this T cell receptor (beta chain) was determined in a study of blood T cell repertoires in COVID-19. All recovered Cohort 3 donors got two negative PCRs, got clearance, or saw symptom resolution. This CDR3 spans 13 amino acids. V lost 6 bases, J lost 5 bases, and 6 bases stayed unmatched. Per germline, CDR1 LGHDT and CDR2 YNNKEL (reference sequence). The assay was immunoSEQ multiplex PCR, and TCRdb's table has in-frame clones only and misses some. The table records 390,000 or so clones, 80% to 90% of them present only once. This TCR came from a man between 18 and 29 years old who had recovered from COVID-19. The sequenced sample consisted of PBMCs or T cells enriched from blood (not recorded which). This sequence joins TRBV3-1 (or the pseudogene TRBV3-2) and TRBJ1-2; 7 nucleotides agree with TRBD1. The CDR3 DNA reads TGTGCCAGCAGGCCAGACAGGGCTTATGGCTACACCTTC. This gives the protein CASRPDRAYGYTF.